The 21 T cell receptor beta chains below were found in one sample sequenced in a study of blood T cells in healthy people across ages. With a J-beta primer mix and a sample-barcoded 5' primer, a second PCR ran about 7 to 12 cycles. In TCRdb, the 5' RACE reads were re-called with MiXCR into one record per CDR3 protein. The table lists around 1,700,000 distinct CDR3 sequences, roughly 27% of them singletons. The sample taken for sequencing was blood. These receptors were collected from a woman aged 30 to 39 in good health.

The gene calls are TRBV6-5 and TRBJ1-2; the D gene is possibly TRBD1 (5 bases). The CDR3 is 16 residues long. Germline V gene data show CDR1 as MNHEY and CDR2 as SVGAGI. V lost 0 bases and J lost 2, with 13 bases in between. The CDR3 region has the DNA TGTGCCAGCAGTTACTCTTCCGTAGGGACGAACTATGGCTACACCTTC. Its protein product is CASSYSSVGTNYGYTF.

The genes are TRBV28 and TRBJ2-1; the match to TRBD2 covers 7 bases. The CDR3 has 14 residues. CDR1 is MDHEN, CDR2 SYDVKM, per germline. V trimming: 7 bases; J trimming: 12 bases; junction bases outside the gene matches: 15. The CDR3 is CASTGAGGSGGQFF. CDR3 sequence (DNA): TGTGCCAGCACGGGAGCTGGGGGTTCGGGGGGGCAGTTCTTC.

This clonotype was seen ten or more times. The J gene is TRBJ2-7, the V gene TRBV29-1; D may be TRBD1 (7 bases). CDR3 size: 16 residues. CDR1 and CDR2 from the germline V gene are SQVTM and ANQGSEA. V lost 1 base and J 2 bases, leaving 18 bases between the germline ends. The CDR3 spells CSVEARRAGGPYEQYF. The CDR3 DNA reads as TGCAGCGTTGAAGCGAGGAGGGCAGGGGGGCCCTACGAGCAGTACTTC.

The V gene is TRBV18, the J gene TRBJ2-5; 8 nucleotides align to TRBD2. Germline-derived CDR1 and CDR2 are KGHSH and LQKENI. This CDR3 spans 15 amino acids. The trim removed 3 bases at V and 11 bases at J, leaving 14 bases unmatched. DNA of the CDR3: TGTGCCAGCTCACCGACTCAGCGGGGGTTAGGGGAGCAGTACTTC. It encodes CASSPTQRGLGEQYF.

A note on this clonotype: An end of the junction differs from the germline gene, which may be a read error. The CDR3 loop is CARSEGSNNEQFF. CDR3 DNA sequence: TGTGCCCGGAGTGAGGGGAGTAACAATGAGCAGTTCTTC. This sequence joins TRBV30 and TRBJ2-1, with D perhaps matching TRBD1 or TRBD2 (5 bases each). The germline CDR1 and CDR2 sequences are GTSNPN and SVGIG (reference sequence). CDR3 size: 13 residues.

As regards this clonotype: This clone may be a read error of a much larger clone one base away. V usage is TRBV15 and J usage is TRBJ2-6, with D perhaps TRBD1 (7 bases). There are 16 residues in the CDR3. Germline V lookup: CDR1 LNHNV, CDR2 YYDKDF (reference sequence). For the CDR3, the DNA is TGTGCCACCGCAGGGGGGAACCCCTCTGGGGCCGACGTCCTGACTTTC. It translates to CATAGGNPSGADVLTF.

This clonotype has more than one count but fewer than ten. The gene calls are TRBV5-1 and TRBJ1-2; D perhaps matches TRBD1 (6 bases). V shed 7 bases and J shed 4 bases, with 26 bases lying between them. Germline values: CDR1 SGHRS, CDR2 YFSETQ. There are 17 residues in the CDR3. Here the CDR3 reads CASSPRGPSQGGYGYTF. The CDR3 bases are TGCGCCAGCTCCCCCAGGGGACCCTCCCAGGGCGGCTATGGCTACACCTTC.

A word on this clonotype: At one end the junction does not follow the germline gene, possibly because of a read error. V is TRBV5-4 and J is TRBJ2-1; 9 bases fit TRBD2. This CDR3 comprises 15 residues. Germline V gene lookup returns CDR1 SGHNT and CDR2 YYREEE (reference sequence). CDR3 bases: TGTGCCAGTAGCTTGCTCCCGACTAGCGGAAATGAGCAGTTCTTC. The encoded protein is CASSLLPTSGNEQFF.

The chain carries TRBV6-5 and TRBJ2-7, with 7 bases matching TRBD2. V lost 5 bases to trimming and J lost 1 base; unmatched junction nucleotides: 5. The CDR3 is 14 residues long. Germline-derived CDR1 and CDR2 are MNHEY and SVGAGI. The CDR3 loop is CASSKGGRSYEQYF. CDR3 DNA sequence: TGTGCCAGCAGTAAGGGAGGGCGTTCCTACGAGCAGTACTTC.

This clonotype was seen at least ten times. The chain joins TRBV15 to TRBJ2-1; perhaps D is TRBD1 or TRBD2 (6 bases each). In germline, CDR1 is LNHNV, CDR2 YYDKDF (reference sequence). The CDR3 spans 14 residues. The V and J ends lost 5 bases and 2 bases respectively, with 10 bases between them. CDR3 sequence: CATSGGPTYNEQFF. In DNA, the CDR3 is TGTGCCACCAGCGGGGGGCCGACCTACAATGAGCAGTTCTTC. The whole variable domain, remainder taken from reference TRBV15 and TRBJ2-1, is DAMVIQNPRYQVTQFGKPVTLSCSQTLNHNVMYWYQQKSSQAPKLLFHYYDKDFNNEADTPDNFQSRRPNTSFCFLDIRSPGLGDTAMYLCATSGGPTYNEQFFGPGTRLTVL.

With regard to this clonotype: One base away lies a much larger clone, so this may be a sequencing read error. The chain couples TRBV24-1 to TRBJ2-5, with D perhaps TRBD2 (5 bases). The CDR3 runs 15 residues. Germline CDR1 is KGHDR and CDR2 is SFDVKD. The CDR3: CAASDPRTGQETQYF. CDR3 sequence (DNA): TGTGCCGCCAGTGATCCCCGGACGGGACAAGAGACCCAGTACTTC.

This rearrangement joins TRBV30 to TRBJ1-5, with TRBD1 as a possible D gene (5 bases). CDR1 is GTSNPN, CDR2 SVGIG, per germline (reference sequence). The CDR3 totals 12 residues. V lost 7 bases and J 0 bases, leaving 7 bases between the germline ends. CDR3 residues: CALGDSNQPQHF. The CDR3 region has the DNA TGTGCCTTAGGGGATAGCAATCAGCCCCAGCATTTT.

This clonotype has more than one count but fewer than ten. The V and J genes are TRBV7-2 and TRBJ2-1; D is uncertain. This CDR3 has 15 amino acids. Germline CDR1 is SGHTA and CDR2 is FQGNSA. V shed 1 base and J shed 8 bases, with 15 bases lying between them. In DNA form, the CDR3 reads TGTGCCAGCAGCTTAGACCCCAAGTCTAGGGATGAGCAGTTCTTC. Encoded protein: CASSLDPKSRDEQFF.

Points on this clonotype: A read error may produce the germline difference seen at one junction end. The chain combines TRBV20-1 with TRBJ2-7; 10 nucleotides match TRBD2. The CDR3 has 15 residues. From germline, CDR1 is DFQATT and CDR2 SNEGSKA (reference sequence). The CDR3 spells CSARESAGGGYEQYF. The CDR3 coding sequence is TGTAGTGCTAGAGAATCAGCGGGAGGGGGCTACGAGCAGTACTTC.

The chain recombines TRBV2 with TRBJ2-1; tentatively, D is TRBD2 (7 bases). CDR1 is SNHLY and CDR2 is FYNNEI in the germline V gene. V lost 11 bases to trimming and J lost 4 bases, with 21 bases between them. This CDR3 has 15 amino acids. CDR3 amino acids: CASTRGAGVYNEQFF. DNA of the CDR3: TGTGCCTCCACCCGGGGGGCGGGGGTTTACAATGAGCAGTTCTTC.

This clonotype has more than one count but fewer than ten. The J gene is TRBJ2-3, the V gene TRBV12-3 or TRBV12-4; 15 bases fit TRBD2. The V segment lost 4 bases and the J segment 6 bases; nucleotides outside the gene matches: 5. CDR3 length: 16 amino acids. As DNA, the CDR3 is TGTGCCAGCAGTTCCGGACTAGCGGGAGGGGAGGATACGCAGTATTTT. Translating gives CASSSGLAGGEDTQYF.

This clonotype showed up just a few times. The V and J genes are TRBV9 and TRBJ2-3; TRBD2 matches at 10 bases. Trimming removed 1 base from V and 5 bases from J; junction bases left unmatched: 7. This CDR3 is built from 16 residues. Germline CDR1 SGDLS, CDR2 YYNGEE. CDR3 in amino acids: CASSVNLAGALDTQYF. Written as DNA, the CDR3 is TGTGCCAGCAGCGTAAATCTAGCGGGAGCATTAGATACGCAGTATTTT.

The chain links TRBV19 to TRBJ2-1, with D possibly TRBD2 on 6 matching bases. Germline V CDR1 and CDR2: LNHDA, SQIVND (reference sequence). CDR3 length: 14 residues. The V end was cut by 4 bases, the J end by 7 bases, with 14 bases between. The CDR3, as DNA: TGTGCCAGTAGTAGTGGGAGCGGGCTTAATGAGCAGTTCTTC. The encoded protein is CASSSGSGLNEQFF.

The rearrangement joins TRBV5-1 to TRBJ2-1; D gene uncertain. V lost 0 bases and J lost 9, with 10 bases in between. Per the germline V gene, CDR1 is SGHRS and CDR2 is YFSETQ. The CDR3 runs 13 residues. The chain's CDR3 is CASSLGSYGEQFF. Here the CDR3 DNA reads TGCGCCAGCAGCTTGGGGTCGTACGGTGAGCAGTTCTTC.

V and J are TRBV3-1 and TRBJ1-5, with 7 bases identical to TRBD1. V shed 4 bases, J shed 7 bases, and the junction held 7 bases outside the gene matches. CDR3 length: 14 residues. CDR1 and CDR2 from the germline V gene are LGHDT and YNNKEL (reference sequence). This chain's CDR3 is CASSPYRGGQPQHF. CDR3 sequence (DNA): TGTGCCAGCAGCCCCTACAGGGGTGGGCAGCCCCAGCATTTT.

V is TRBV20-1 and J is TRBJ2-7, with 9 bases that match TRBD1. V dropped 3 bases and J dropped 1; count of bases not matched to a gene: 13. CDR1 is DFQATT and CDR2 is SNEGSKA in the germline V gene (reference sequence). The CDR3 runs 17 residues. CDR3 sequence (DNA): TGCAGTGCTAGTAGGGACAGGGACCCTCTGATTTCCTACGAGCAGTACTTC. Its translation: CSASRDRDPLISYEQYF.